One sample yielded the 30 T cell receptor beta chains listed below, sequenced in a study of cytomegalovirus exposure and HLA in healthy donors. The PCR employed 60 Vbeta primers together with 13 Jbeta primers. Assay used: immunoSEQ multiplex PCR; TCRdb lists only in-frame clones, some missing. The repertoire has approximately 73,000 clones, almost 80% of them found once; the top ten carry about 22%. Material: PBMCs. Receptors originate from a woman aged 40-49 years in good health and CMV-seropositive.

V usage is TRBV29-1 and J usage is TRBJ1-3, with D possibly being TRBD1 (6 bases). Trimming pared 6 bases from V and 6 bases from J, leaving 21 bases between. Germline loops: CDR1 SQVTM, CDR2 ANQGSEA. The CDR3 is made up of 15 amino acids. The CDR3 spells CSVAGGQAGENTIYF. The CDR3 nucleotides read TGCAGCGTCGCGGGGGGCCAGGCGGGTGAAAACACCATATATTTT.

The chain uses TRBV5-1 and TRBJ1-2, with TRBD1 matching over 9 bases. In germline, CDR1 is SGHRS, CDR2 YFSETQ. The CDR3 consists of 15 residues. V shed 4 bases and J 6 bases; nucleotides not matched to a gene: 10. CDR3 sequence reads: CASSVSQGALNGYTF. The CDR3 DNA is TGCGCCAGCAGCGTCTCACAGGGGGCGTTAAATGGCTACACCTTC. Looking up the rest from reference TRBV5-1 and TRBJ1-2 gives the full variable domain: KAGVTQTPRYLIKTRGQQVTLSCSPISGHRSVSWYQQTPGQGLQFLFEYFSETQRNKGNFPGRFSGRQFSNSRSEMNVSTLELGDSALYLCASSVSQGALNGYTFGSGTRLTVV.

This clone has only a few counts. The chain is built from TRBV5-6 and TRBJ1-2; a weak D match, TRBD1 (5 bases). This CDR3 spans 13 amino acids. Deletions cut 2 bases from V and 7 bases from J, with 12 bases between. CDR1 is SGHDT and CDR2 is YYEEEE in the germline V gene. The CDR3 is CASSFGGFRGYTF. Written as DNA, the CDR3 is TGTGCCAGCAGCTTCGGGGGATTTCGTGGCTACACCTTC.

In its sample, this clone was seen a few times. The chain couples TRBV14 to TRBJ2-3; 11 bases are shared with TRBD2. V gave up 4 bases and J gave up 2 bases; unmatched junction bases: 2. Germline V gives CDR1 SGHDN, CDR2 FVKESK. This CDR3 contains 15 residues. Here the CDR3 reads CASSPSGRFTDTQYF. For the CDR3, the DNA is TGTGCCAGCAGCCCTAGCGGGAGGTTCACAGATACGCAGTATTTT.

The CDR3 DNA reads TGTGCCAGCAGCTTGGAGGGGAGCAGGGGTGGGGAAAAACTGTTTTTT. This gives the protein CASSLEGSRGGEKLFF. This chain uses TRBV5-4 with TRBJ1-4, with D possibly being TRBD1 (6 bases). Germline V gene sequence: CDR1 SGHNT, CDR2 YYREEE (reference sequence). This CDR3 spans 16 amino acids. The V gene lost 0 bases and the J gene lost 8 bases, with 17 bases spanning the gap.

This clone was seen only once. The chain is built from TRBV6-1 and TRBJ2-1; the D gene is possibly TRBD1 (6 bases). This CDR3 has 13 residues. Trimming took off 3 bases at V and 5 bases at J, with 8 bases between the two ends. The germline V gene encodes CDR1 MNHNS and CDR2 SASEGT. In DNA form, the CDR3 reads TGTGCCAGCAGTGACGGGACAAACAATGAGCAGTTCTTC. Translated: CASSDGTNNEQFF.

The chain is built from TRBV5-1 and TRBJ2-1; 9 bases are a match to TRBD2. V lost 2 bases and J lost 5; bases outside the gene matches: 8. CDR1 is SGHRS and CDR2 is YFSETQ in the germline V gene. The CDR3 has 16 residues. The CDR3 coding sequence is TGCGCCAGCAGCTTTTCGACTAGCGGAGGCAACAATGAGCAGTTCTTC. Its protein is CASSFSTSGGNNEQFF.

CDR3: CASSRQGFSAEAFF. The CDR3 coding sequence is TGTGCCAGCAGCCGACAGGGATTCTCGGCTGAAGCTTTCTTT. The V call is TRBV6-5, the J call TRBJ1-1, with 7 bases matching TRBD1. This CDR3 contains 14 residues. V gave up 6 bases and J gave up 6 bases; unmatched junction bases: 10. CDR1 is MNHEY, CDR2 SVGAGI, per germline.

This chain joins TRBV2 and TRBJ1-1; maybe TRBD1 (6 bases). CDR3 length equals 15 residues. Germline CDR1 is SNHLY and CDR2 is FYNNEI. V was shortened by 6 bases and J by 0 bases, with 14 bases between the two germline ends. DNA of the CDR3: TGTGCCAGCAGAGAACAGACAGGCCTGAACACTGAAGCTTTCTTT. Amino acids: CASREQTGLNTEAFF.

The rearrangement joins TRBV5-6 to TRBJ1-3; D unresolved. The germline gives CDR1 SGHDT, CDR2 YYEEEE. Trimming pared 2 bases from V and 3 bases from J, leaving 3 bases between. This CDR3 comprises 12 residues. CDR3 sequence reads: CASSFGGNTIYF. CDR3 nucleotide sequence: TGTGCCAGCAGCTTCGGTGGAAACACCATATATTTT.

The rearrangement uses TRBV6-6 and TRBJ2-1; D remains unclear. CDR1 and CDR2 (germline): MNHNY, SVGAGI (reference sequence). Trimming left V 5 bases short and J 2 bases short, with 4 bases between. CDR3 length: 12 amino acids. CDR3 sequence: CASSLPYNEQFF. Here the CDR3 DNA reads TGTGCCAGCAGTCTACCCTACAATGAGCAGTTCTTC.

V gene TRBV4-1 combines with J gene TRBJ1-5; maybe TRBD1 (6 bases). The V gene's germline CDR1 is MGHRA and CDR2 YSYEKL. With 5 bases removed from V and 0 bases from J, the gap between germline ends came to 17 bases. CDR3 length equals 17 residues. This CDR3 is CASSAYLGGSSNQPQHF. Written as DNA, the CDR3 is TGCGCCAGCAGCGCCTATCTTGGGGGCTCTAGCAATCAGCCCCAGCATTTT.

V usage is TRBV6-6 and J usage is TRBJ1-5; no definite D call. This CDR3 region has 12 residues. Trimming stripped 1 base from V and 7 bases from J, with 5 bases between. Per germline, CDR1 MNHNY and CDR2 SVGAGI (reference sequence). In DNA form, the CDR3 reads TGTGCCAGCAGTTACTTTGAGCAGCCCCAGCATTTT. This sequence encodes CASSYFEQPQHF.

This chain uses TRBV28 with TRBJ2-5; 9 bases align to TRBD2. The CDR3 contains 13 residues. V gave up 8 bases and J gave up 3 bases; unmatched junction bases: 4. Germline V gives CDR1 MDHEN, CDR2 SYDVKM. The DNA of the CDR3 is TGTGCCAGCCAGGGACTAGCAAAAGAGACCCAGTACTTC. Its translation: CASQGLAKETQYF. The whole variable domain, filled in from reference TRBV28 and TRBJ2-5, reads DVKVTQSSRYLVKRTGEKVFLECVQDMDHENMFWYRQDPGLGLRLIYFSYDVKMKEKGDIPEGYSVSREKKERFSLILESASTNQTSMYLCASQGLAKETQYFGPGTRLLVL.

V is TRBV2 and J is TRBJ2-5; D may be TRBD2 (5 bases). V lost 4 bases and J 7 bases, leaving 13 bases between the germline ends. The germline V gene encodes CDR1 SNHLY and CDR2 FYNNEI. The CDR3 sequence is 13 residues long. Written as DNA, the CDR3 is TGTGCCAGCAGTGGGGGTCGCAGCGGGACCCAGTACTTC. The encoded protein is CASSGGRSGTQYF.

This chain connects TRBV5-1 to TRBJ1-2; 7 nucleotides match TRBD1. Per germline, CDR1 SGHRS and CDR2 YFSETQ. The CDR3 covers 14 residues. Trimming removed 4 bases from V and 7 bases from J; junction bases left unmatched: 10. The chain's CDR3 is CASSPGTESAGYTF. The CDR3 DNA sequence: TGCGCCAGCAGCCCCGGGACAGAATCGGCTGGCTACACCTTC.

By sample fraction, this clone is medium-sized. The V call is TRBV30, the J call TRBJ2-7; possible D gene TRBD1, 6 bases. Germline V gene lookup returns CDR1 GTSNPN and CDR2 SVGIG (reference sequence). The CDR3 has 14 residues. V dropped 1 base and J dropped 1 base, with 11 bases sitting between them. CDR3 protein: CAWSEDSVSYEQYF. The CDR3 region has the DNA TGTGCCTGGAGTGAGGACAGCGTGTCCTACGAGCAGTACTTC.

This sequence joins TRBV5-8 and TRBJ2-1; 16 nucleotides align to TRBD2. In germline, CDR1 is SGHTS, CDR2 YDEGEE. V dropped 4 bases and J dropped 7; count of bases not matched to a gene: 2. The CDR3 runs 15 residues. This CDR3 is CASSRGLAGGNEQFF. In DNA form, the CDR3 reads TGTGCCAGCAGCCGGGGACTAGCGGGGGGGAATGAGCAGTTCTTC.

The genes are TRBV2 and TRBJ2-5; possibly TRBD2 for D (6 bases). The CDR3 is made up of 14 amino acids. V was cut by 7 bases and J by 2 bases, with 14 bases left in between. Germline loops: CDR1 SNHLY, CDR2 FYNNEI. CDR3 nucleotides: TGTGCCAGCAAGGATCGGGGGTTTCAAGAGACCCAGTACTTC. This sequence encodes CASKDRGFQETQYF.

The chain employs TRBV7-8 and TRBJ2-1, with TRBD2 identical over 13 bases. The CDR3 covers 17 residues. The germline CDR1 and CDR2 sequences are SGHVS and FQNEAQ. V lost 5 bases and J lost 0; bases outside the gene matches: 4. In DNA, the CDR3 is TGTGCCAGCAGCCCCGGGACTAGCGGGAACTCCTACAATGAGCAGTTCTTC. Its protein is CASSPGTSGNSYNEQFF.

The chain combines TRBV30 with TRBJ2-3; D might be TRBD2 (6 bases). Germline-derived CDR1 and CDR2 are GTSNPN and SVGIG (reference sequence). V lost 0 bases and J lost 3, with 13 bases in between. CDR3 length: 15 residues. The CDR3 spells CAWSVGLATTDTQYF. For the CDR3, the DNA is TGTGCCTGGAGTGTAGGGCTAGCGACAACAGATACGCAGTATTTT.

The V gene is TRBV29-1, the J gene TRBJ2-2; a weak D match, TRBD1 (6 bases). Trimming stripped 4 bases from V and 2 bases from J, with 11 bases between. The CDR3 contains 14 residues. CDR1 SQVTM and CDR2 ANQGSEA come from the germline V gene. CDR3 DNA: TGCAGCGTTGCAGGGGCTGTAAACACCGGGGAGCTGTTTTTT. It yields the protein CSVAGAVNTGELFF.

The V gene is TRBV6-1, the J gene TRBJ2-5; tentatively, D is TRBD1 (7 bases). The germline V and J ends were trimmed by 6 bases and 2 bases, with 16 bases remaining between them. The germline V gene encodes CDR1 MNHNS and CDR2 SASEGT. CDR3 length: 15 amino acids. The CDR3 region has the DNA TGTGCCAGCAGGGGGGGACAGTTCTTTCAAGAGACCCAGTACTTC. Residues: CASRGGQFFQETQYF.

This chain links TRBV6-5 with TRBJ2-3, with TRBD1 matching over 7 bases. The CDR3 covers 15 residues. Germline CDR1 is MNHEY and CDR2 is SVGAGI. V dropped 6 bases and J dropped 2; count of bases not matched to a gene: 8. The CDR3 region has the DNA TGTGCCAGCAGCCGACAGGGCCGGCTCACAGATACGCAGTATTTT. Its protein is CASSRQGRLTDTQYF.

The CDR3 DNA is TGTGCCAGCAGTCCGGCGGGATCTGGAAACACCATATATTTT. Its protein is CASSPAGSGNTIYF. The chain recombines TRBV6-5 with TRBJ1-3, with no clear D. This CDR3 comprises 14 residues. Germline CDR1 and CDR2: MNHEY and SVGAGI. The V and J ends lost 5 bases and 1 base respectively, with 9 bases between them.

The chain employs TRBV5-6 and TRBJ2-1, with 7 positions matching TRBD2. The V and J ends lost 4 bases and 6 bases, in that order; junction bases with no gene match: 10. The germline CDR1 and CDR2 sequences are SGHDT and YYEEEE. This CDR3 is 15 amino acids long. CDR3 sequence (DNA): TGTGCCAGCAGCCCGAGGACTAGAGGTACCAATGAGCAGTTCTTC. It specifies CASSPRTRGTNEQFF.

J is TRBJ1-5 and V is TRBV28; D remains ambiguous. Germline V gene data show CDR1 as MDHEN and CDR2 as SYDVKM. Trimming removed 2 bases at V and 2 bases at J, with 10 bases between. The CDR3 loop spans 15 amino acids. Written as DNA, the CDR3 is TGTGCCAGCAGTTTAGAGGGTGAGGGCAATCAGCCCCAGCATTTT. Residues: CASSLEGEGNQPQHF.

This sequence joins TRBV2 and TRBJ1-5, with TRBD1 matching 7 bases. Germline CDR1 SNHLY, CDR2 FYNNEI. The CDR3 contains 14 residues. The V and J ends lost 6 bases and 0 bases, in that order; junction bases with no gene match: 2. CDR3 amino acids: CASRGQYSNQPQHF. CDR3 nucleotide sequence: TGTGCCAGCAGGGGACAGTATAGCAATCAGCCCCAGCATTTT.

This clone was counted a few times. CDR3 in amino acids: CASSLPPGQGPNQPQHF. The CDR3 DNA sequence: TGTGCCAGCAGCTTGCCACCGGGACAGGGGCCCAATCAGCCCCAGCATTTT. J is TRBJ1-5 and V is TRBV5-6, with 10 bases identical to TRBD1. This CDR3 has 17 amino acids. After removal of 1 base from V and 3 bases from J, the junction contained 7 bases not matched to a gene. Per germline, CDR1 SGHDT and CDR2 YYEEEE.

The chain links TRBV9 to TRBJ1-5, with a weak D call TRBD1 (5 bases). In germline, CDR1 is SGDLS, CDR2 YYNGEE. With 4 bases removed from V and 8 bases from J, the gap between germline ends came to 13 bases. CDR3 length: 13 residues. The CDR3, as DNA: TGTGCCAGCAGCCCCAGACAAGGGGAGCCCCAGCATTTT. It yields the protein CASSPRQGEPQHF.